Listed here are 18 T cell receptor beta chains from one sample, sequenced in a study of early T cells in non-severe SARS-CoV-2 infection. TCRdb re-derived calls from the 5' RACE reads in MiXCR, one entry per CDR3 protein. The sample lists some 71,000 distinct CDR3 sequences, approximately 10% seen once, with approximately 5% in the top ten. The sample consisted of whole blood, taken at baseline. Every receptor here comes from an adult who was a healthcare worker with PCR-confirmed SARS-CoV-2 infection or an uninfected control (not recorded which).

In regard to this clonotype: One end of the junction is discordant with germline, which a read error may explain. The V gene is TRBV20-1, the J gene TRBJ2-7; 7 nucleotides match TRBD2. This CDR3 comprises 15 residues. Germline V lookup: CDR1 DFQATT, CDR2 SNEGSKA (reference sequence). CDR3 loop: CSAGDLGGVAYEQYF. The DNA for the CDR3 is TGCAGTGCTGGAGATCTGGGAGGGGTGGCCTACGAGCAGTACTTC.

This clonotype was counted only a few times. This chain connects TRBV12-3 or TRBV12-4 to TRBJ1-2, with D perhaps matching TRBD1 (6 bases). The CDR3 runs to 13 residues. Between the trimmed V and J ends, which lost 6 bases and 2 bases, there was a span of 10 bases. This CDR3 is CASRGARNYGYTF. The DNA of the CDR3 is TGTGCCAGCAGGGGGGCGAGAAACTATGGCTACACCTTC.

This clonotype has more than one count but fewer than ten. This chain uses TRBV5-1 with TRBJ2-1; TRBD2 agrees at 12 bases. The CDR3 loop spans 15 amino acids. The V gene end was trimmed by 4 bases and the J gene end by 4 bases; junction bases not matched to a gene: 3. Germline lookup yields CDR1 SGHRS and CDR2 YFSETQ. This chain's CDR3 is CASSQTSGGYNEQFF. DNA of the CDR3: TGCGCCAGCAGCCAGACTAGCGGGGGTTACAATGAGCAGTTCTTC.

On this clonotype itself: A much larger clone is a single base away; this may be a read error. The chain combines TRBV12-3 or TRBV12-4 with TRBJ2-1; D is uncertain. V lost 3 bases and J lost 6, with 15 bases in between. The CDR3 contains 15 residues. Here the CDR3 reads CASSFHLAQVNEQFF. DNA of the CDR3: TGTGCCAGCAGTTTTCACCTCGCTCAAGTCAATGAGCAGTTCTTC.

This clonotype has a handful of counts. The chain links TRBV7-3 to TRBJ2-2; 7 bases fit TRBD1. The CDR3 consists of 16 residues. Germline CDR1 and CDR2: SGHTA and FQGTGA. V was pared by 6 bases and J by 2 bases, with 9 bases of the junction left unmatched. The CDR3 DNA sequence: TGTGCCAGCAGTCAATCAACAGGGGTCAACACCGGGGAGCTGTTTTTT. Translation gives CASSQSTGVNTGELFF.

The chain combines TRBV30 with TRBJ1-3, with D perhaps TRBD1 (5 bases). V lost 5 bases and J 0 bases, leaving 14 bases between the germline ends. In germline, CDR1 is GTSNPN, CDR2 SVGIG (reference sequence). The length of the CDR3 is 15 residues. The DNA of the CDR3 is TGTGCCTGGGCTCGGGGACGTTCCTCTGGAAACACCATATATTTT. Protein sequence: CAWARGRSSGNTIYF.

CDR3 region: CASSLEAATYEQYF. The CDR3 DNA sequence: TGCGCCAGCAGCTTGGAAGCCGCCACCTACGAGCAGTACTTC. The chain has TRBV5-1 and TRBJ2-7; no definite D call. The CDR3 extends over 14 amino acids. The V gene lost 0 bases and the J gene lost 2 bases, with 9 bases spanning the gap. Germline-derived CDR1 and CDR2 are SGHRS and YFSETQ.

This rearrangement joins TRBV28 to TRBJ2-2; D is unresolved. There are 14 residues in the CDR3. Germline CDR1 and CDR2: MDHEN and SYDVKM. Trimming took 3 bases from V and 3 from J, leaving 8 bases between them. CDR3: CASSLPRYTGELFF. The CDR3 bases are TGTGCCAGCAGTTTGCCCAGATACACCGGGGAGCTGTTTTTT.

This clonotype was detected a few times. The rearrangement uses TRBV12-3 or TRBV12-4 and TRBJ1-1; D ambiguous. The CDR3 is 13 residues long. V gave up 3 bases and J gave up 3 bases, with 8 bases separating them. CDR3 sequence reads: CASSLKRDTEAFF. CDR3 nucleotides: TGTGCCAGCAGTTTGAAGAGGGACACTGAAGCTTTCTTT.

Many counts were recorded for this clonotype. V usage is TRBV29-1 and J usage is TRBJ2-1; 7 bases are shared with TRBD2. J lost 3 bases, V lost 0 bases, and 8 bases had no gene match. Germline CDR1 reads SQVTM; CDR2 reads ANQGSEA. CDR3 length: 16 amino acids. The CDR3 is CSVEDQPAGNYNEQFF. The CDR3 DNA reads TGCAGCGTTGAAGATCAACCAGCGGGAAACTACAATGAGCAGTTCTTC.

The rearrangement links TRBV14 to TRBJ2-1; no definite D call. The germline V and J ends were trimmed by 0 bases and 9 bases, with 6 bases remaining between them. The length of the CDR3 is 12 residues. From germline, CDR1 is SGHDN and CDR2 FVKESK. The CDR3 spells CASSQDFLEQFF. CDR3 bases: TGTGCCAGCAGCCAAGATTTTCTTGAGCAGTTCTTC.

This clonotype was recorded at least ten times. The chain joins TRBV25-1 to TRBJ1-1; no clear D. The V gene's germline CDR1 is MGHDK and CDR2 SYGVNS. The CDR3 contains 15 residues. Trimming cost V 2 bases and J 0 bases, with 10 bases left between them. The CDR3 spells CASSEEFGLNTEAFF. For the CDR3, the DNA is TGTGCCAGCAGTGAAGAATTCGGGTTGAACACTGAAGCTTTCTTT.

The V and J genes are TRBV7-9 and TRBJ2-5; no firm D call. This CDR3 spans 14 amino acids. The V end lost 3 bases, the J end lost 4 bases, and 12 bases lay between the germline ends. Germline V gives CDR1 SEHNR, CDR2 FQNEAQ (reference sequence). The CDR3 sequence: CASSFSGRGETQYF. DNA for the CDR3: TGTGCCAGCAGCTTCTCGGGCCGAGGAGAGACCCAGTACTTC.

This clonotype has at least ten counts. The chain combines TRBV2 with TRBJ2-1, with D uncertain. The CDR3 runs to 12 residues. Deletions cut 4 bases from V and 6 bases from J, with 7 bases between. Germline-derived CDR1 and CDR2 are SNHLY and FYNNEI. Written as DNA, the CDR3 is TGTGCCAGCAGTGTTTCCGCCAATGAGCAGTTCTTC. Protein sequence: CASSVSANEQFF.

The DNA of the CDR3 is TGTGCCAGCAGTGAAGAAGGGGCCACGACAGGGAGGTTTGTCGGCGAGCAGTACTTC. It yields the protein CASSEEGATTGRFVGEQYF. The genes are TRBV6-1 and TRBJ2-7, with D maybe TRBD1 (7 bases). V dropped 1 base and J dropped 6 bases, with 28 bases sitting between them. The CDR3 is 19 residues long. Germline V lookup: CDR1 MNHNS, CDR2 SASEGT.

This clonotype was recorded a few times. The chain has TRBV18 and TRBJ2-1, with D unresolved. V lost 3 bases to trimming and J lost 8 bases, with 14 bases between them. The CDR3 is 14 amino acids. The V gene's germline CDR1 is KGHSH and CDR2 LQKENI. CDR3 bases: TGTGCCAGCTCACCGCGCCCAGACTGGGATGAGCAGTTCTTC. Translated: CASSPRPDWDEQFF.

The chain uses TRBV5-1 and TRBJ2-1; D unclear. Germline V gene data show CDR1 as SGHRS and CDR2 as YFSETQ. The CDR3 extends over 14 amino acids. Trimming left V 1 base short and J 2 bases short, with 7 bases between. The CDR3 DNA sequence: TGCGCCAGCAGCTTGTCCCCAGCCTACAATGAGCAGTTCTTC. This encodes CASSLSPAYNEQFF.

The chain joins TRBV11-2 to TRBJ2-3, with a weak D call TRBD1 (7 bases). Trimming shortened V by 3 bases and J by 4 bases, and 14 bases separated the two germline ends. The CDR3 is made up of 15 amino acids. CDR1 is SGHAT and CDR2 is FQNNGV in the germline V gene. The CDR3 region has the DNA TGTGCCAGCAGCTTCCAGGGGGGCGACGCAGATACGCAGTATTTT. Translating it yields CASSFQGGDADTQYF.